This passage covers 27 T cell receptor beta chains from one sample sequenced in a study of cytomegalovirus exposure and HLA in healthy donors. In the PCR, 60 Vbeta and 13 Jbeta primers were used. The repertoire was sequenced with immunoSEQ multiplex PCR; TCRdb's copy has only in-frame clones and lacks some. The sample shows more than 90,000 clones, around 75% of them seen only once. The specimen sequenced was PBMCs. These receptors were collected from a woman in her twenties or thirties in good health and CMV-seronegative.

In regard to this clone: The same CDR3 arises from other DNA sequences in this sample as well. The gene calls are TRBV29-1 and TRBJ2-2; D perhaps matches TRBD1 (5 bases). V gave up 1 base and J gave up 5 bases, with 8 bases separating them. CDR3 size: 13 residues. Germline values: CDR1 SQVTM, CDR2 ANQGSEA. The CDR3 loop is CSVEGGLTGELFF. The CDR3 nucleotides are TGCAGCGTTGAAGGGGGCCTGACCGGGGAGCTGTTTTTT.

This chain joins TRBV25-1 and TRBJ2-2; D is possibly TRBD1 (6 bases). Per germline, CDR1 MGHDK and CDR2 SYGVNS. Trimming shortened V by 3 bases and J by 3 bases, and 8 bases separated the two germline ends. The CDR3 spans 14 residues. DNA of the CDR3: TGTGCCAGCAGTGATCACAGGGACACCGGGGAGCTGTTTTTT. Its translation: CASSDHRDTGELFF.

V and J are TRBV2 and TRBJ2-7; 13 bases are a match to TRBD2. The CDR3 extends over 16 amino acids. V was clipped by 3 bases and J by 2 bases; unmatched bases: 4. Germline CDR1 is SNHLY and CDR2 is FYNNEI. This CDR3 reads CASSDQGLAGAYEQYF. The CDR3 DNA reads TGTGCCAGCAGTGACCAAGGACTAGCGGGGGCCTACGAGCAGTACTTC.

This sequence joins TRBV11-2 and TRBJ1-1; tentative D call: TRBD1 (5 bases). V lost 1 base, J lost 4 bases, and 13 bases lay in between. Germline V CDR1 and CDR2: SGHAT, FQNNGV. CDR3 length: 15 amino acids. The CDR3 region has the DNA TGTGCCAGCAGCTTAGTTGGGGCGCTGGGCACTGAAGCTTTCTTT. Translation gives CASSLVGALGTEAFF.

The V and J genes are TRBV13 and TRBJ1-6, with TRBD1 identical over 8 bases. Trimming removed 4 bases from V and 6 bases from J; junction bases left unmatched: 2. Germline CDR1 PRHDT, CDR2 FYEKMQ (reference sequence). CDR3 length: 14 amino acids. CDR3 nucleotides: TGTGCCAGCAGCTCCGGGACAGGTAATTCACCCCTCCACTTT. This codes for CASSSGTGNSPLHF.

CDR3 sequence: CSVEDIQGQGTYEQYF. Written as DNA, the CDR3 is TGCAGCGTTGAAGATATTCAGGGACAGGGTACTTACGAGCAGTACTTC. The chain is built from TRBV29-1 and TRBJ2-7; TRBD1 aligns across 9 bases. The CDR3 totals 16 residues. Germline assignment: CDR1 SQVTM and CDR2 ANQGSEA. J gave up 4 bases and V 0 bases, and 10 bases lay outside the gene matches.

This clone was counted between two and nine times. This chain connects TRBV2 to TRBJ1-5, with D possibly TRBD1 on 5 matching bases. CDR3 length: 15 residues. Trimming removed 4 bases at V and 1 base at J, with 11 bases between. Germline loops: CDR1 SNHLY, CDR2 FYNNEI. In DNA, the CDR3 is TGTGCCAGCAGTGCGGGACGGGGGAGCAATCAGCCCCAGCATTTT. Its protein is CASSAGRGSNQPQHF.

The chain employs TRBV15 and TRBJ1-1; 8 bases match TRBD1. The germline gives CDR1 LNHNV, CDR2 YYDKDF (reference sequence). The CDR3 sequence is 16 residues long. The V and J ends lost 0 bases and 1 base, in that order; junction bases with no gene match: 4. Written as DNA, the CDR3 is TGTGCCACCAGCAGAGATCGGGGGACAGGGAACACTGAAGCTTTCTTT. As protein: CATSRDRGTGNTEAFF.

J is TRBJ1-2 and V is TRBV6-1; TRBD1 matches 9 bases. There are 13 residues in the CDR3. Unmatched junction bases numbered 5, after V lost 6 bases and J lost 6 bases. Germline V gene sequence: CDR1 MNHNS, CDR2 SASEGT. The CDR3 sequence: CASRGDRVDGYTF. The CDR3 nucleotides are TGTGCCAGCAGAGGGGACAGGGTGGATGGCTACACCTTC.

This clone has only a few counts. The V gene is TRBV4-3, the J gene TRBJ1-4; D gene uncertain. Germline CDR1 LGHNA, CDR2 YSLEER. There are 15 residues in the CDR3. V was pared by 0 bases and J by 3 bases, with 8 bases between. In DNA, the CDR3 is TGCGCCAGCAGCCAAGATCTCCTATCTAATGAAAAACTGTTTTTT. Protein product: CASSQDLLSNEKLFF.

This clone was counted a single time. The CDR3 DNA reads as TGTGCCAGCAGTGTTCTTGGAGGGGAAAAACTGTTTTTT. This gives the protein CASSVLGGEKLFF. The genes are TRBV2 and TRBJ1-4; D call uncertain. This CDR3 is 13 amino acids long. Germline CDR1 is SNHLY and CDR2 is FYNNEI. V was pared by 4 bases and J by 8 bases, with 11 bases between.

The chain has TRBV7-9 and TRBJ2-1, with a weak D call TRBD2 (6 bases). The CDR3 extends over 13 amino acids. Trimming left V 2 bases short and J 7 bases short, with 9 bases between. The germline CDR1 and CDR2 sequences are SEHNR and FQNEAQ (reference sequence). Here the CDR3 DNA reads TGTGCCAGCAGCTTACCGGGGAGGAATGAGCAGTTCTTC. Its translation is CASSLPGRNEQFF.

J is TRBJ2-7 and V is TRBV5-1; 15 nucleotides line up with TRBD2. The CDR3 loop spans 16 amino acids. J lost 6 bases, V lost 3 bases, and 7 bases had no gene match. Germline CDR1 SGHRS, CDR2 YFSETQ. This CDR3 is CASSSNPGLAGGEQYF. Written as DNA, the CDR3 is TGCGCCAGCAGCTCAAACCCGGGACTAGCGGGAGGCGAGCAGTACTTC.

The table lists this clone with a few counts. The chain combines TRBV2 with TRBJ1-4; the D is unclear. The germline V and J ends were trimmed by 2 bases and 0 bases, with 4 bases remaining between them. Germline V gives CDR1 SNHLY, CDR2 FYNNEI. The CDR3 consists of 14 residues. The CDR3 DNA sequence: TGTGCCAGCAGTGAACGTGCAACTAATGAAAAACTGTTTTTT. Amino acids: CASSERATNEKLFF.

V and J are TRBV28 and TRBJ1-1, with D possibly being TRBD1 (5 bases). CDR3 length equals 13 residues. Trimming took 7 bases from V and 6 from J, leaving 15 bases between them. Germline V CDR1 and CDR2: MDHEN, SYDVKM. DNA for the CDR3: TGTGCCAGCACGGGGGTTCGGAGGGCTGAAGCTTTCTTT. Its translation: CASTGVRRAEAFF.

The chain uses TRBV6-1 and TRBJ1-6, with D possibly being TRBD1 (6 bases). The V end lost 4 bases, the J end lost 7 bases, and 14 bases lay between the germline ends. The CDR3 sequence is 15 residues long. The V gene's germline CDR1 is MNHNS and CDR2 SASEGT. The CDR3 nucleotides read TGTGCCAGCAGTGCCTGGACAGAGCTAAATTCACCCCTCCACTTT. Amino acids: CASSAWTELNSPLHF.

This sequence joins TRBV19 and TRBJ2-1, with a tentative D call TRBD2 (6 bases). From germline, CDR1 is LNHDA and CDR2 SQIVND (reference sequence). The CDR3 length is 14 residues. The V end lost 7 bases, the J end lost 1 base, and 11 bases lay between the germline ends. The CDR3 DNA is TGTGCCAGTACAGCAGGGAGGTCCTACAATGAGCAGTTCTTC. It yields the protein CASTAGRSYNEQFF.

The CDR3 region is CASSFSDRAGNTIYF. CDR3 bases: TGTGCCAGCAGCTTCTCCGACAGGGCTGGAAACACCATATATTTT. This rearrangement joins TRBV7-9 to TRBJ1-3; TRBD1 agrees at 7 bases. Trimming cost V 3 bases and J 2 bases; bases outside gene matches: 4. The CDR3 covers 15 residues. CDR1 and CDR2 from the germline V gene are SEHNR and FQNEAQ (reference sequence). Filled out from reference TRBV7-9 and TRBJ1-3, the complete variable domain reads DTGVSQNPRHKITKRGQNVTFRCDPISEHNRLYWYRQTLGQGPEFLTYFQNEAQLEKSRLLSDRFSAERPKGSFSTLEIQRTEQGDSAMYLCASSFSDRAGNTIYFGEGSWLTVV.

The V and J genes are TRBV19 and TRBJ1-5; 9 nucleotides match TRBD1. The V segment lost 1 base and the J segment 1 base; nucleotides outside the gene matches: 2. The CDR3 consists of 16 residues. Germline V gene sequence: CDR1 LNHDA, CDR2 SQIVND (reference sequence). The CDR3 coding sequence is TGTGCCAGTAGTATAGCCGGGACAGGGAGCAATCAGCCCCAGCATTTT. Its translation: CASSIAGTGSNQPQHF.

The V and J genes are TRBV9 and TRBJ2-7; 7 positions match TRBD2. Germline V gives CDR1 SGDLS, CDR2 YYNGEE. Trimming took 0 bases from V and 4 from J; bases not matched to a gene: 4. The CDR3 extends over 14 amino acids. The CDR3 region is CASSVGGSHYEQYF. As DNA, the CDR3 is TGTGCCAGCAGCGTAGGCGGGAGTCATTACGAGCAGTACTTC.

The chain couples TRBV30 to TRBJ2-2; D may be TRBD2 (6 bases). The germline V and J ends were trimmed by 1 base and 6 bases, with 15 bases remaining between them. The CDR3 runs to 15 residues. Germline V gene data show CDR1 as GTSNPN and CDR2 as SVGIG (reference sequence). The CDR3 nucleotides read TGTGCCTGGAGTGAGAGAGGCCCGGGGGCCGGGGAGCTGTTTTTT. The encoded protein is CAWSERGPGAGELFF.

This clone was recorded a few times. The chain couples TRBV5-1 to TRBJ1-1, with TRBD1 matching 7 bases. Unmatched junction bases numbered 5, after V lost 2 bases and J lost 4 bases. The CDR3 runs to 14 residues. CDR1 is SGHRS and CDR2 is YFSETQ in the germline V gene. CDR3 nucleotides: TGCGCCAGCAGCTTACCGTCAGGGGGCACTGAAGCTTTCTTT. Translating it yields CASSLPSGGTEAFF.

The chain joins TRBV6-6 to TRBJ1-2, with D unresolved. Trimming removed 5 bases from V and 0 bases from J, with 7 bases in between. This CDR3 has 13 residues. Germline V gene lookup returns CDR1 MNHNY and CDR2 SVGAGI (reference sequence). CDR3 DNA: TGTGCCAGCAGTACCCCAGCTAACTATGGCTACACCTTC. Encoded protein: CASSTPANYGYTF.

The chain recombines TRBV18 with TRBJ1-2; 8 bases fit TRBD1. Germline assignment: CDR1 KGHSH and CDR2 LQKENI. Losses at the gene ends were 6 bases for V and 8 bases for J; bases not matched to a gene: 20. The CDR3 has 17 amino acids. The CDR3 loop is CASSKPMRTGMSHGYTF. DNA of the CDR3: TGTGCCAGCTCCAAACCAATGAGGACAGGGATGAGCCACGGCTACACCTTC.

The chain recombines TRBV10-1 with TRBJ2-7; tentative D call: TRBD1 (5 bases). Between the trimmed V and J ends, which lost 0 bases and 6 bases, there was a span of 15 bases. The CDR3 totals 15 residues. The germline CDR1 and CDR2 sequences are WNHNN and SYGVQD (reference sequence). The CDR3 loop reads CASSESKGVGGEQYF. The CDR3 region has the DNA TGCGCCAGCAGTGAGTCGAAAGGGGTAGGCGGCGAGCAGTACTTC.

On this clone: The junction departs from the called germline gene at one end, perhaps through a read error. This CDR3 reads CSSSYTMGQSNYEQYF. The CDR3 region has the DNA TGTTCCAGCAGCTATACCATGGGACAGTCGAACTACGAGCAGTACTTC. This chain links TRBV7-9 with TRBJ2-7; TRBD1 matches at 7 bases. From germline, CDR1 is SEHNR and CDR2 FQNEAQ (reference sequence). CDR3 length: 16 residues.

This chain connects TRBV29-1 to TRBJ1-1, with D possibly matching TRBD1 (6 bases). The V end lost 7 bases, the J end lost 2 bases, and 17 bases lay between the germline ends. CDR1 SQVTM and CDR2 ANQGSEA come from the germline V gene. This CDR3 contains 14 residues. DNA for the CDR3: TGCAGCGCCAAACTTGGACAGACCAACACTGAAGCTTTCTTT. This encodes CSAKLGQTNTEAFF.